The 17 T cell receptor beta chains below all came from one sample that was sequenced in a study of blood T cell repertoires in COVID-19. Clones were sequenced by immunoSEQ multiplex PCR, and TCRdb holds only the in-frame ones, with some missing. There are 100,000 to 120,000 clones in the sample; approximately 85% occur only once, and more than 5% lies in the top ten. Sequencing used peripheral blood. These receptors were obtained from a woman aged 55-70 years with COVID-19, enrolled during active disease.

The CDR3 DNA sequence: TGTGCCAGCAGCTCCGGGACAGACATCTACGAGCAGTACTTC. Translation: CASSSGTDIYEQYF. The rearrangement uses TRBV5-6 and TRBJ2-7; 7 positions match TRBD1. In germline, CDR1 is SGHDT, CDR2 YYEEEE. V dropped 3 bases and J dropped 3; count of bases not matched to a gene: 6. The CDR3 extends over 14 amino acids.

V is TRBV11-2 and J is TRBJ2-2; TRBD2 aligns across 12 bases. The CDR3 loop spans 18 amino acids. The germline CDR1 and CDR2 sequences are SGHAT and FQNNGV. With V trimmed by 2 bases and J by 5 bases, 9 bases remained unmatched. The CDR3 DNA is TGTGCCAGCAGCTTACCTCTAGCGGGGGGGCCGCGGACCGGGGAGCTGTTTTTT. It specifies CASSLPLAGGPRTGELFF.

This chain connects TRBV29-1 to TRBJ1-1; 8 nucleotides agree with TRBD1. Germline assignment: CDR1 SQVTM and CDR2 ANQGSEA. The CDR3 extends over 13 amino acids. V gave up 6 bases and J gave up 8 bases; unmatched junction bases: 11. CDR3 coding DNA: TGCAGCGTCGACCCCGGACAGGGCTTGGAAGCTTTCTTT. It specifies CSVDPGQGLEAFF.

The rearrangement joins TRBV7-2 to TRBJ2-3; D gene uncertain. V lost 5 bases to trimming and J lost 1 base, with 10 bases between them. Per germline, CDR1 SGHTA and CDR2 FQGNSA. The CDR3 contains 14 residues. The CDR3, as DNA: TGTGCCAGCAGCCCGAGGCACGGCACAGATACGCAGTATTTT. This translates into CASSPRHGTDTQYF. The whole variable domain, remainder taken from reference TRBV7-2 and TRBJ2-3, is GAGVSQSPSNKVTEKGKDVELRCDPISGHTALYWYRQSLGQGLEFLIYFQGNSAPDKSGLPSDRFSAERTGGSVSTLTIQRTQQEDSAVYLCASSPRHGTDTQYFGPGTRLTVL.

The chain combines TRBV24-1 with TRBJ1-4, with 10 positions matching TRBD1. The CDR3 extends over 15 amino acids. Germline CDR1 is KGHDR and CDR2 is SFDVKD. J was trimmed by 7 bases and V by 4 bases; bases with no gene match: 5. The CDR3, as DNA: TGTGCCACCAGTGAATCCGGGGACAGGGGTGAAAAACTGTTTTTT. Translated, it gives CATSESGDRGEKLFF.

The chain carries TRBV6-5 and TRBJ1-3; D remains ambiguous. The CDR3 consists of 15 residues. Germline CDR1 MNHEY, CDR2 SVGAGI. V shed 6 bases and J shed 0 bases, with 12 bases lying between them. The CDR3 coding sequence is TGTGCCAGCAGGGCTGCATCGTACTCTGGAAACACCATATATTTT. Residues: CASRAASYSGNTIYF.

This clone was recorded only once. CDR3 sequence: CASSWDRGNYGYTF. The CDR3 bases are TGTGCCAGCAGCTGGGACAGGGGGAACTATGGCTACACCTTC. The rearrangement uses TRBV5-4 and TRBJ1-2, with 11 bases that match TRBD1. CDR1 SGHNT and CDR2 YYREEE come from the germline V gene (reference sequence). CDR3 length: 14 residues. V shed 3 bases and J 2 bases; nucleotides not matched to a gene: 0.

DNA of the CDR3: TGTGCCAGCAGCCAGATGGCGGGGGGAGACTACGAGCAGTACTTC. Translating gives CASSQMAGGDYEQYF. The chain has TRBV3-1 (or the pseudogene TRBV3-2) and TRBJ2-7; 8 positions match TRBD2. This CDR3 is 15 amino acids long. The V gene end was trimmed by 3 bases and the J gene end by 3 bases; junction bases not matched to a gene: 7. CDR1 and CDR2 from the germline V gene are LGHDT and YNNKEL (reference sequence).

The chain carries TRBV5-1 and TRBJ2-1; D is undetermined. Germline V gives CDR1 SGHRS, CDR2 YFSETQ. This CDR3 has 15 amino acids. V gave up 0 bases and J gave up 9 bases, with 16 bases separating them. The CDR3 is CASSLANSVEGEQFF. DNA of the CDR3: TGCGCCAGCAGCTTGGCCAACAGTGTGGAAGGTGAGCAGTTCTTC. Filled out from reference TRBV5-1 and TRBJ2-1, the complete variable domain reads KAGVTQTPRYLIKTRGQQVTLSCSPISGHRSVSWYQQTPGQGLQFLFEYFSETQRNKGNFPGRFSGRQFSNSRSEMNVSTLELGDSALYLCASSLANSVEGEQFFGPGTRLTVL.

CDR3 DNA sequence: TGTGCCAGCAGCCAAGTCGAGTTAACAGGGGGGTTTGGCTACACCTTC. Its translation is CASSQVELTGGFGYTF. The J gene is TRBJ1-2, the V gene TRBV3-1 (or the pseudogene TRBV3-2), with TRBD1 identical over 8 bases. This CDR3 has 16 residues. After removal of 1 base from V and 7 bases from J, the junction contained 11 bases not matched to a gene. The germline gives CDR1 LGHDT, CDR2 YNNKEL (reference sequence).

This clone was seen more than once but under ten times. The chain joins TRBV11-2 to TRBJ1-2, with TRBD1 matching over 9 bases. With V trimmed by 4 bases and J by 4 bases, 7 bases remained unmatched. This CDR3 is built from 15 residues. CDR1 SGHAT and CDR2 FQNNGV come from the germline V gene. The chain's CDR3 is CASSSYRGLGYGYTF. CDR3 coding DNA: TGTGCCAGCAGCTCGTACAGGGGGCTAGGCTATGGCTACACCTTC.

V is TRBV30 and J is TRBJ2-1; D might be TRBD1 (5 bases). V lost 5 bases, J lost 4 bases, and 21 bases lay in between. Germline CDR1 reads GTSNPN; CDR2 reads SVGIG (reference sequence). There are 16 residues in the CDR3. The DNA for the CDR3 is TGTGCCTGGGGTGCCCCCTGGGCAGGGAAGTACAATGAGCAGTTCTTC. Translation gives CAWGAPWAGKYNEQFF.

Only one count was recorded for this clone. The rearrangement links TRBV18 to TRBJ1-2; 7 bases map to TRBD1. Germline CDR1 KGHSH, CDR2 LQKENI. With 1 base clipped from V and 0 bases from J, the junction kept 5 bases outside the gene matches. This CDR3 is 16 amino acids long. The CDR3 loop reads CASSPQTGFANYGYTF. In DNA, the CDR3 is TGTGCCAGCTCACCACAGACAGGGTTCGCTAACTATGGCTACACCTTC.

This clone was detected only a few times. The CDR3 bases are TGTGCCAGCAGCGGGGGGGCGTACAATGAGCAGTTCTTC. It translates to CASSGGAYNEQFF. This rearrangement joins TRBV7-8 to TRBJ2-1; tentatively, D is TRBD2 (7 bases). The CDR3 is 13 amino acids. The V gene's germline CDR1 is SGHVS and CDR2 FQNEAQ. With 5 bases removed from V and 4 bases from J, the gap between germline ends came to 9 bases.

The rearrangement uses TRBV7-9 and TRBJ1-1; TRBD1 matches at 8 bases. Germline lookup yields CDR1 SEHNR and CDR2 FQNEAQ (reference sequence). CDR3 length: 16 residues. Trimming at V came to 3 bases and at J to 0 bases, leaving 6 bases not matched to a gene. The CDR3 here is CASSLSGDRMNTEAFF. The CDR3, as DNA: TGTGCCAGCAGCTTGTCCGGGGACAGGATGAACACTGAAGCTTTCTTT.

The chain has TRBV19 and TRBJ1-1, with TRBD1 matching 9 bases. The CDR3 sequence is 15 residues long. Trimming cost V 9 bases and J 6 bases; bases outside gene matches: 14. Germline V lookup: CDR1 LNHDA, CDR2 SQIVND (reference sequence). The CDR3 region has the DNA TGTGCCAGCACGCGTGGGACAGGGCAGCTCCCTGAAGCTTTCTTT. Amino acid sequence: CASTRGTGQLPEAFF.

V gene TRBV5-1 combines with J gene TRBJ2-2, with 9 nucleotides matching TRBD2. The CDR3 sequence is 14 residues long. In germline, CDR1 is SGHRS, CDR2 YFSETQ. The junction had 4 bases not matched to a gene; V was cut back by 3 bases and J by 7 bases. The CDR3 spells CASSSGLASGELFF. The CDR3 region has the DNA TGCGCCAGCAGCTCGGGACTAGCAAGCGGGGAGCTGTTTTTT.